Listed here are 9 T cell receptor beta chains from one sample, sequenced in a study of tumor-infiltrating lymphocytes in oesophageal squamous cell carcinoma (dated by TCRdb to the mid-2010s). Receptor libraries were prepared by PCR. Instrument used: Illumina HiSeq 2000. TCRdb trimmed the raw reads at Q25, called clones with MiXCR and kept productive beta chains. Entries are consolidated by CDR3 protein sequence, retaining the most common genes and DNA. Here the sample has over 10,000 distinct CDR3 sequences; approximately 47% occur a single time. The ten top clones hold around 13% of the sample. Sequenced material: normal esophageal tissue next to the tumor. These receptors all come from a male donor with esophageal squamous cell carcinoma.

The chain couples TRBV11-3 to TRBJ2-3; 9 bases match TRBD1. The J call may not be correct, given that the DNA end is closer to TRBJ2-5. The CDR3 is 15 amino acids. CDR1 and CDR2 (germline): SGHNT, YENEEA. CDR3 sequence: CASSLSGQGQETQYF. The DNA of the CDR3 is TGTGCCAGCAGCTTATCGGGACAGGGCCAAGAGACCCAGTACTTC.

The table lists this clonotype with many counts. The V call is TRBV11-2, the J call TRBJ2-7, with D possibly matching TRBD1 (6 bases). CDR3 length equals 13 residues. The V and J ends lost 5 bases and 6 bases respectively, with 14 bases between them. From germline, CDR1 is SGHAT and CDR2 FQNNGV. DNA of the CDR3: TGTGCCAGCAGCCCCCGACAGGCGGCCGAGCAGTACTTC. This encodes CASSPRQAAEQYF. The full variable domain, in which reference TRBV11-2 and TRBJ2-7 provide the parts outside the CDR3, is EAGVAQSPRYKIIEKRQSVAFWCNPISGHATLYWYQQILGQGPKLLIQFQNNGVVDDSQLPKDRFSAERLKGVDSTLKIQPAKLEDSAVYLCASSPRQAAEQYFGPGTRLTVT.

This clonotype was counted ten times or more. Here the CDR3 reads CASSFGPYSGNTIYF. The CDR3 region has the DNA TGTGCCAGCAGCTTCGGACCTTACTCTGGAAACACCATATATTTT. The chain couples TRBV7-2 to TRBJ1-3; D unresolved. V lost 3 bases and J lost 0, with 9 bases in between. This CDR3 has 15 amino acids. Germline CDR1 SGHTA, CDR2 FQGNSA.

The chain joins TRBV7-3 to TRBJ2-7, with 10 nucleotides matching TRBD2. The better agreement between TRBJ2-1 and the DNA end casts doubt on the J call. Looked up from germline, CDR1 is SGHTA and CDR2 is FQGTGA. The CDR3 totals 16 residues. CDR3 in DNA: TGTGCCAGCAGCCAAGATACCAGCGGGAGGGCCAGGGAGCAGTTCTTC. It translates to CASSQDTSGRAREQFF.

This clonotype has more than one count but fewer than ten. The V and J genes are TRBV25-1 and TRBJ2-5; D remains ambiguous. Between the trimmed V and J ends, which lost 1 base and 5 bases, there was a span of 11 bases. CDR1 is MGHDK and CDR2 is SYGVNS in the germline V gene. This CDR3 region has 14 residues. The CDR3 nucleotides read TGTGCCAGCAGTGAATTTACGACGTGGGAGACCCAGTACTTC. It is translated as CASSEFTTWETQYF.

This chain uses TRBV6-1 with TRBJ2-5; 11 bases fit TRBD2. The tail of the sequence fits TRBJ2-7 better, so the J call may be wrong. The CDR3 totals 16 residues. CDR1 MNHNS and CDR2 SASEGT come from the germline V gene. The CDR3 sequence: CASRVWTSGFSYEQYF. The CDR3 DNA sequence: TGTGCCAGCAGAGTTTGGACTAGCGGGTTCTCCTACGAGCAGTACTTC.

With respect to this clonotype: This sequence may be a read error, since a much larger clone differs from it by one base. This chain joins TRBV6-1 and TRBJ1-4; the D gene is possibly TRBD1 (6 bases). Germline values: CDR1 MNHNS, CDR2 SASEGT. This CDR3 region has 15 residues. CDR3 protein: CANSHRDLSDEKLFF. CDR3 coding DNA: TGTGCCAACAGTCACAGGGACCTAAGCGATGAAAAACTGTTTTTT.

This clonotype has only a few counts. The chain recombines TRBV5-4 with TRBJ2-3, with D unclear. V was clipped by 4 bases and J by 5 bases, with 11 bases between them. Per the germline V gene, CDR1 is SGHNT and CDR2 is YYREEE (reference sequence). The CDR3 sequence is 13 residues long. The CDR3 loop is CASSPEEEDTQYF. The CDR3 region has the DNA TGTGCCAGCAGCCCCGAAGAGGAAGATACGCAGTATTTT.

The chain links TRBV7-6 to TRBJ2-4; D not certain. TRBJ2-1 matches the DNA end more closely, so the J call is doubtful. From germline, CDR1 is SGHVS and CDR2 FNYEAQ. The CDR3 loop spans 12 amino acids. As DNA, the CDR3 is TGTGCCAGCAGCTCATCGAAACTGGAGCAGTTCTTC. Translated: CASSSSKLEQFF.